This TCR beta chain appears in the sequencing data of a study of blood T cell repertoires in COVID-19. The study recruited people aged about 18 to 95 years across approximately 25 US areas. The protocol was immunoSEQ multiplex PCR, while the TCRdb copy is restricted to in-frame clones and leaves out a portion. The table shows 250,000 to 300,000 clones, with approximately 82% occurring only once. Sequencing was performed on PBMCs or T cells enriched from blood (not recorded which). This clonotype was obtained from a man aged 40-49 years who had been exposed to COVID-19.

DNA of the CDR3: TGTGCCAGCAGTGCCAGGGGGGACAGGGGATCCTACGAGCAGTACTTC. It is translated as CASSARGDRGSYEQYF. V usage is TRBV6-1 and J usage is TRBJ2-7; 10 nucleotides match TRBD1. Germline values: CDR1 MNHNS, CDR2 SASEGT. The CDR3 totals 16 residues. Trimming took 4 bases from V and 1 from J; bases not matched to a gene: 7.